What follows describes a single T cell receptor beta chain. Its matching antigen is unknown. Uncontrolled infection, other autoimmune disease, pregnancy or lactation excluded patients. PBMCs came from over 8.5 ml fresh peripheral blood. TCR beta CDR3 region amplification was performed from RNA transcripts. HTBI primers were the set used in a first-round RT-PCR of the TCR CDR3. TCRdb redid the calling of the multiplex PCR reads with MiXCR, one entry per CDR3 protein. The sample records around 600,000 distinct CDR3 sequences, 14% being singletons. These data come from a study of T cells in Graves' hyperthyroidism and ophthalmopathy. Study-level findings and limits: Ophthalmopathy cases were set apart from stable hyperthyroidism by a 13 V-J model. The blood repertoire included most of the expanded thyroid clonotypes above 0.001.

The V gene end was trimmed by 4 bases and the J gene end by 7 bases; junction bases not matched to a gene: 15. The CDR3 runs to 17 residues. Germline assignment: CDR1 LNHDA and CDR2 SQIVND (reference sequence). The sequencing sample was made of blood. The sequence was collected from a woman aged 18-29 years with Graves' ophthalmopathy. The J gene is TRBJ2-2, the V gene TRBV19; 7 positions agree with TRBD2. CDR3 amino acids: CASSSPAGSNLNGELFF. CDR3 sequence (DNA): TGTGCCAGTAGTAGCCCAGCGGGAAGTAATCTGAACGGGGAGCTGTTTTTT.